This TCR beta chain was recorded in a study of blood T cell repertoires in COVID-19. This clone was detected once. TCRdb's table, derived via immunoSEQ multiplex PCR, lists solely in-frame clones and lacks some. In the table there are 130,000 or so clones, 60% to 85% of which are singletons. Looked up from germline, CDR1 is LGHDT and CDR2 is YNNKEL (reference sequence). The V gene lost 4 bases and the J gene lost 3 bases, with 15 bases spanning the gap. The CDR3 length is 16 residues. The chain couples TRBV3-1 (or the pseudogene TRBV3-2) to TRBJ2-2; possible D gene TRBD2, 6 bases. The sample comprised peripheral blood. This clonotype was sampled from a man aged 50 or older with acute or convalescent COVID-19. CDR3 region: CASSRSGTGDTGELFF. CDR3 nucleotide sequence: TGTGCCAGCAGCCGATCCGGGACTGGGGACACCGGGGAGCTGTTTTTT.